These T cell receptor beta chains were read from a single sample in a study of Ad26.COV2.S vaccination and SARS-CoV-2 variants. The protocol was immunoSEQ multiplex PCR, while the TCRdb copy is restricted to in-frame clones and leaves out a portion. The sample carries around 400,000 clones, 83% recorded once. The sequenced sample was peripheral blood, obtained in a trial of Ad26.COV2.S vaccine versus placebo. The receptors were gathered from a person between 18 and 65 years old who received the Ad26.COV2.S COVID-19 vaccine or a placebo. CDR3s include the opening cysteine and the closing phenylalanine or tryptophan. Each record gives: V gene, J gene, CDR3 protein.

v_gene: TRBV24-1
j_gene: TRBJ2-1
CDR3aa: CATSTYNEQFF

v_gene: TRBV7-3
j_gene: TRBJ1-1
CDR3aa: CASSPAGGSNTEAFF

v_gene: TRBV19
j_gene: TRBJ2-1
CDR3aa: CASSMVASGGNEQFF

v_gene: TRBV27
j_gene: TRBJ2-2
CDR3aa: CASSPGTGYNTGELFF

v_gene: TRBV28
j_gene: TRBJ1-6
CDR3aa: CASSPRAGGNSPLHF

v_gene: TRBV7-6
j_gene: TRBJ2-5
CDR3aa: CASSFGETQYF

v_gene: TRBV19
j_gene: TRBJ1-1
CDR3aa: CASSSWVGGTEAFF

v_gene: TRBV5-1
j_gene: TRBJ2-3
CDR3aa: CASSLRRSSTDTQYF

v_gene: TRBV9
j_gene: TRBJ1-2
CDR3aa: CASSEGTNYGYTF

v_gene: TRBV11-3
j_gene: TRBJ2-3
CDR3aa: CASSLGGSTDTQYF

v_gene: TRBV3-1/TRBV3-2
j_gene: TRBJ2-7
CDR3aa: CASSPWASGSYEQYF

v_gene: TRBV14
j_gene: TRBJ1-2
CDR3aa: CASSQALGRGDTGYGYTF

v_gene: TRBV4-2
j_gene: TRBJ2-3
CDR3aa: CASSQAGGTDTQYF

v_gene: TRBV7-9
j_gene: TRBJ2-3
CDR3aa: CASSRTVSDTQYF

v_gene: TRBV2
j_gene: TRBJ1-1
CDR3aa: CASSDDRGTGEAFF

v_gene: TRBV28
j_gene: TRBJ1-2
CDR3aa: CASSKGGLSDGYTF

v_gene: TRBV27
j_gene: TRBJ1-2
CDR3aa: CASSRFPNYGYTF

v_gene: TRBV6-2/TRBV6-3
j_gene: TRBJ2-7
CDR3aa: CASSSFYEQYF

v_gene: TRBV18
j_gene: TRBJ2-5
CDR3aa: CASSPPEAAVRAQYF

v_gene: TRBV19
j_gene: TRBJ2-7
CDR3aa: CASSIVFEGLYEQYF

v_gene: TRBV4-2
j_gene: TRBJ1-2
CDR3aa: CASSQRTGYGYTF

v_gene: TRBV5-4
j_gene: TRBJ1-3
CDR3aa: CASSYGTGKNTIYF

v_gene: TRBV5-4
j_gene: TRBJ1-1
CDR3aa: CASSLDRDNEAFF

v_gene: TRBV7-3
j_gene: TRBJ2-5
CDR3aa: CASSLTRDFGGETQYF

v_gene: TRBV20-1
j_gene: TRBJ2-7
CDR3aa: CSANGGSEQYF

v_gene: TRBV11-2
j_gene: TRBJ2-5
CDR3aa: CASSPGGTQYF

v_gene: TRBV11-3
j_gene: TRBJ1-1
CDR3aa: CASSLDDWRANTEAFF

v_gene: TRBV4-3
j_gene: TRBJ1-6
CDR3aa: CASSPHPGPINSPLHF

v_gene: TRBV9
j_gene: TRBJ2-3
CDR3aa: CASSVVRGGTDTQYF

v_gene: TRBV11-2
j_gene: TRBJ2-1
CDR3aa: CASSLGGNWLF

v_gene: TRBV19
j_gene: TRBJ1-1
CDR3aa: CATSGGMNTEAFF

v_gene: TRBV7-9
j_gene: TRBJ1-3
CDR3aa: CASSSTARGNTIYF

v_gene: TRBV7-6
j_gene: TRBJ2-5
CDR3aa: CASSLVGTGFQETQYF

v_gene: TRBV10-3
j_gene: TRBJ1-5
CDR3aa: CAISDGGGNQPQHF

v_gene: TRBV28
j_gene: TRBJ1-1
CDR3aa: CASSGQGLGTEAFF

v_gene: TRBV4-1
j_gene: TRBJ2-7
CDR3aa: CASSQQTGPSYEQYF

v_gene: TRBV19
j_gene: TRBJ2-2
CDR3aa: CASSIFQGGLGELFF

v_gene: TRBV7-2
j_gene: TRBJ1-1
CDR3aa: CASSSQVGASVSGAFF

v_gene: TRBV9
j_gene: TRBJ2-1
CDR3aa: CASSPRLAGAYNEQFF

v_gene: TRBV30
j_gene: TRBJ2-1
CDR3aa: CAQGAVAGGEQFF